A single sample is the source of the 9 T cell receptor beta chains below, sequenced in a study of cytomegalovirus exposure and HLA in healthy donors. A multiplex PCR was run with 60 Vbeta primers and 13 Jbeta primers. Sequencing was performed with immunoSEQ multiplex PCR; in TCRdb, only in-frame clones are kept and a portion is missing. Here the sample spans just over 200,000 clones, approximately 79% being singletons. Sequenced: PBMCs. These receptor sequences come from a man between 45 and 60 years old in good health and CMV-seronegative.

This chain connects TRBV11-2 to TRBJ2-5; 7 bases are a match to TRBD1. The CDR3 is made up of 13 amino acids. Germline V gene lookup returns CDR1 SGHAT and CDR2 FQNNGV. The trim removed 6 bases at V and 4 bases at J, leaving 5 bases unmatched. The CDR3 protein is CASRLDRPETQYF. Written as DNA, the CDR3 is TGTGCCAGCAGACTGGACAGGCCAGAGACCCAGTACTTC.

The rearrangement links TRBV2 to TRBJ2-5; the match to TRBD2 covers 12 bases. V gave up 6 bases and J gave up 2 bases; unmatched junction bases: 7. Germline V gene lookup returns CDR1 SNHLY and CDR2 FYNNEI. This CDR3 has 16 amino acids. CDR3 nucleotide sequence: TGTGCCAGCAGGCAGAGGACTAGCGGGGTGCAAGAGACCCAGTACTTC. This translates into CASRQRTSGVQETQYF.

CDR3 loop: CASRHRGSPSEQYF. The CDR3 DNA follows: TGTGCCAGCAGGCACCGGGGTTCCCCTAGCGAGCAGTACTTC. This rearrangement joins TRBV28 to TRBJ2-7; tentatively, D is TRBD2 (5 bases). The CDR3 is made up of 14 amino acids. V was clipped by 6 bases and J by 6 bases, with 18 bases between them. Germline CDR1 and CDR2: MDHEN and SYDVKM.

The chain carries TRBV28 and TRBJ1-4, with a weak D call TRBD1 (6 bases). Trimming stripped 6 bases from V and 5 bases from J, with 16 bases between. Germline V CDR1 and CDR2: MDHEN, SYDVKM. The CDR3 contains 15 residues. CDR3 coding DNA: TGTGCCAGCAGCCAAGGCCACACAGGGAATGAAAAACTGTTTTTT. Amino acids: CASSQGHTGNEKLFF.

In regard to this clone: Other DNA sequences of this sample code for an identical CDR3. The chain combines TRBV5-1 with TRBJ1-1; 8 bases are shared with TRBD1. CDR3 length: 14 residues. Germline V lookup: CDR1 SGHRS, CDR2 YFSETQ. Trimming at V came to 2 bases and at J to 2 bases, leaving 2 bases not matched to a gene. CDR3 sequence: CASSLDRGNTEAFF. CDR3 sequence (DNA): TGCGCCAGCAGCTTAGACAGGGGCAACACTGAAGCTTTCTTT.

On this clone itself: Its ends do not fully match the called genes, so a read error is possible. The V call is TRBV5-1, the J call TRBJ1-2; TRBD1 matches at 9 bases. The CDR3 runs 14 residues. CDR1 is SGHRS and CDR2 is YFSETQ in the germline V gene. CDR3 region: CASSLGDRADGYIF. The CDR3 DNA sequence: TGCGCCAGCAGCTTAGGGGACAGGGCTGATGGCTACATCTTC.

This clone was recorded once. CDR3 loop: CASSLASGSLTYEQYF. CDR3 DNA sequence: TGTGCCAGCTCACTGGCTAGCGGGAGTCTTACTTACGAGCAGTACTTC. The chain is built from TRBV18 and TRBJ2-7, with TRBD2 matching over 10 bases. Germline lookup yields CDR1 KGHSH and CDR2 LQKENI. The V segment lost 4 bases and the J segment 4 bases; nucleotides outside the gene matches: 10. The CDR3 length is 16 residues.

The chain has TRBV27 and TRBJ1-2, with a possible D match to TRBD1 (6 bases). The CDR3 is made up of 13 amino acids. V dropped 5 bases and J dropped 5 bases, with 12 bases sitting between them. Germline values: CDR1 MNHEY, CDR2 SMNVEV (reference sequence). CDR3 sequence reads: CASSLTGPYGYTF. CDR3 nucleotides: TGTGCCAGCAGTCTCACAGGGCCGTATGGCTACACCTTC.

As for this clone: One junction end does not reproduce the germline sequence, and a read error may be involved. The chain carries TRBV10-3 and TRBJ2-1, with 11 bases aligning to TRBD2. This CDR3 spans 17 amino acids. The germline V gene has CDR1 ENHRY and CDR2 SYGVKD. CDR3 region: CAISPGRLAGGPPHLVF. The CDR3 DNA sequence: TGTGCCATCAGCCCCGGCAGGCTAGCGGGAGGTCCCCCCCACCTAGTCTTC.